The 30 T cell receptor beta chains in this list originate from one sample, sequenced in a study of CD8 T cells in Susac syndrome. Random hexamers primed reverse transcription of about 0.45 to 1 ug RNA. TCRdb used MiXCR to reprocess the immunoSEQ multiplex PCR reads, holding one entry per CDR3 protein. The sample lists roughly 200,000 distinct CDR3 sequences; around 95% were seen once. What was sequenced was CD4+ T cells from PBMCs. These receptors came from a human donor in good health.

J is TRBJ2-3 and V is TRBV7-2; D is perhaps TRBD1 (5 bases). CDR3 size: 14 residues. V shed 1 base and J shed 5 bases, with 10 bases lying between them. Germline CDR1 and CDR2: SGHTA and FQGNSA. CDR3 DNA sequence: TGTGCCAGCAGCTTAGGACAGATTCTAGATACGCAGTATTTT. This encodes CASSLGQILDTQYF.

This chain uses TRBV3-1 with TRBJ2-6; possible D gene TRBD1, 5 bases. The CDR3 runs to 15 residues. Looked up from germline, CDR1 is LGHDT and CDR2 is YNNKEL (reference sequence). V lost 1 base and J lost 10, with 14 bases in between. The CDR3 region has the DNA TGTGCCAGCAGCCAAGCTGCCCAGGGTGCGAACGTCCTGACTTTC. This codes for CASSQAAQGANVLTF.

The chain recombines TRBV6-7 with TRBJ2-7; D is perhaps TRBD1 (6 bases). TRBV6-7 is an open reading frame whose function is uncertain. CDR3 length: 13 amino acids. The V end lost 2 bases, the J end lost 6 bases, and 11 bases lay between the germline ends. CDR3 residues: CASSYPGAGEQYF. CDR3 DNA sequence: TGTGCCAGCAGTTACCCAGGGGCCGGCGAGCAGTACTTC.

This rearrangement joins TRBV27 to TRBJ2-3; 7 positions agree with TRBD1. With 5 bases clipped from V and 3 bases from J, the junction kept 11 bases outside the gene matches. The CDR3 spans 16 residues. Germline lookup yields CDR1 MNHEY and CDR2 SMNVEV (reference sequence). CDR3 residues: CASSGPMDRRTDTQYF. The CDR3 DNA is TGTGCCAGCAGTGGACCGATGGACAGGCGGACAGATACGCAGTATTTT.

V is TRBV27 and J is TRBJ2-1, with 15 positions matching TRBD2. V shed 5 bases and J 9 bases; nucleotides not matched to a gene: 8. The V gene's germline CDR1 is MNHEY and CDR2 SMNVEV (reference sequence). The CDR3 has 16 residues. The CDR3 sequence is CASSPPGLAGGGEQFF. The CDR3 DNA reads TGTGCCAGCAGTCCGCCCGGACTAGCGGGAGGGGGTGAGCAGTTCTTC.

This chain connects TRBV20-1 to TRBJ1-2, with D possibly TRBD1 on 5 matching bases. Trimming left V 3 bases short and J 8 bases short, with 13 bases between. The CDR3 contains 12 residues. The germline V gene has CDR1 DFQATT and CDR2 SNEGSKA (reference sequence). This chain's CDR3 is CSASLQGGGYTF. The CDR3 coding sequence is TGCAGTGCTAGTCTGCAGGGAGGGGGCTACACCTTC.

The table lists this clonotype with a count of one. The rearrangement uses TRBV20-1 and TRBJ2-5; possible D gene TRBD1, 6 bases. With 3 bases removed from V and 3 bases from J, the gap between germline ends came to 8 bases. This CDR3 is 12 amino acids long. The germline V gene encodes CDR1 DFQATT and CDR2 SNEGSKA (reference sequence). CDR3 sequence reads: CSARTGKETQYF. As DNA, the CDR3 is TGCAGTGCTAGGACAGGAAAAGAGACCCAGTACTTC.

V and J are TRBV6-5 and TRBJ1-4; possible D gene TRBD1, 6 bases. Per the germline V gene, CDR1 is MNHEY and CDR2 is SVGAGI. The CDR3 extends over 15 amino acids. The V and J ends lost 2 bases and 7 bases respectively, with 14 bases between them. DNA for the CDR3: TGTGCCAGCAGTTACACAAGGGGGTTTGGTGAAAAACTGTTTTTT. It translates to CASSYTRGFGEKLFF.

The chain combines TRBV20-1 with TRBJ2-1; D perhaps matches TRBD2 (6 bases). V was shortened by 3 bases and J by 0 bases, with 15 bases between the two germline ends. The CDR3 sequence is 16 residues long. CDR1 and CDR2 (germline): DFQATT, SNEGSKA (reference sequence). The CDR3 is CSASSVGLSSYNEQFF. As DNA, the CDR3 is TGCAGTGCTAGCTCAGTGGGACTGAGCTCCTACAATGAGCAGTTCTTC.

V gene TRBV7-8 combines with J gene TRBJ2-5, with 8 bases fitting TRBD1. There are 14 residues in the CDR3. The germline V gene has CDR1 SGHVS and CDR2 FQNEAQ. With V trimmed by 5 bases and J by 3 bases, 5 bases remained unmatched. For the CDR3, the DNA is TGTGCCAGCAGCCAAATGACAGGGGAAGAGACCCAGTACTTC. Amino acids: CASSQMTGEETQYF.

The chain combines TRBV4-1 with TRBJ2-5; D is unresolved. V was pared by 0 bases and J by 5 bases, with 13 bases between. The germline V gene encodes CDR1 MGHRA and CDR2 YSYEKL. The CDR3 loop spans 15 amino acids. For the CDR3, the DNA is TGCGCCAGCAGCCAAGAACAGTGGTCGTGGGAGACCCAGTACTTC. It codes for CASSQEQWSWETQYF.

This clonotype was detected only once. This chain joins TRBV5-1 and TRBJ2-5, with 13 bases aligning to TRBD2. The germline V gene encodes CDR1 SGHRS and CDR2 YFSETQ. The CDR3 is 16 amino acids. Trimming cost V 5 bases and J 6 bases; bases outside gene matches: 10. CDR3 nucleotide sequence: TGCGCCAGCAGTAGCCCTGCGGGACTAGCGGGAAAGACCCAGTACTTC. Protein: CASSSPAGLAGKTQYF.

The gene calls are TRBV24-1 and TRBJ2-3; possible D gene TRBD2, 8 bases. The CDR3 covers 17 residues. Germline lookup yields CDR1 KGHDR and CDR2 SFDVKD. Trimming shortened V by 1 base and J by 4 bases, and 17 bases separated the two germline ends. CDR3 residues: CATSDFGLAGGADTQYF. The CDR3 DNA sequence: TGTGCCACCAGTGATTTCGGACTAGCAGGGGGAGCAGATACGCAGTATTTT.

V usage is TRBV15 and J usage is TRBJ2-7; D call uncertain. The CDR3 extends over 13 amino acids. Deletions cut 1 base from V and 7 bases from J, with 11 bases between. Germline CDR1 LNHNV, CDR2 YYDKDF (reference sequence). The DNA for the CDR3 is TGTGCCACCAGCAGAGTTGGGGTAGGTGAGCAGTACGTC. Its protein product is CATSRVGVGEQYV.

This chain uses TRBV29-1 with TRBJ1-5; the D is unclear. CDR1 is SQVTM, CDR2 ANQGSEA, per germline. The CDR3 sequence is 13 residues long. Trimming cost V 2 bases and J 6 bases, with 11 bases left between them. The CDR3 region has the DNA TGCAGCGTTGAAACAACAGCGGGTCAGCCCCAGCATTTT. Translated: CSVETTAGQPQHF.

This CDR3 reads CASSQSGEQYF. DNA of the CDR3: TGTGCCAGCAGCCAGAGCGGCGAGCAGTACTTC. The J gene is TRBJ2-7, the V gene TRBV3-1; D perhaps matches TRBD2 (5 bases). V lost 3 bases and J lost 6, with 6 bases in between. The germline V gene has CDR1 LGHDT and CDR2 YNNKEL (reference sequence). This CDR3 has 11 amino acids.

This clonotype came up once. This chain links TRBV3-1 with TRBJ1-2, with TRBD1 identical over 11 bases. The V gene's germline CDR1 is LGHDT and CDR2 YNNKEL (reference sequence). The CDR3 length is 17 residues. V shed 4 bases, J shed 4 bases, and the junction held 11 bases outside the gene matches. CDR3 in DNA: TGTGCCAGCAGCCCAGGACAGGGGGCAGGGATCTTCTATGGCTACACCTTC. This gives the protein CASSPGQGAGIFYGYTF.

DNA of the CDR3: TGTGCCAGCAGCCCTCGGGACTGGGGTTCTGGGACCCAGTACTTC. Translation: CASSPRDWGSGTQYF. This rearrangement joins TRBV7-9 to TRBJ2-5; D possibly corresponds to TRBD2 (6 bases). V was shortened by 5 bases and J by 7 bases, with 20 bases between the two germline ends. Germline assignment: CDR1 SEHNR and CDR2 FQNEAQ (reference sequence). The CDR3 is made up of 15 amino acids.

The chain combines TRBV12-3 or TRBV12-4 with TRBJ2-5, with D possibly TRBD2 on 6 matching bases. The CDR3 is 15 residues long. The V end was cut by 7 bases, the J end by 7 bases, with 22 bases between. CDR3 sequence: CASTFGTPGIGTQYF. In nucleotides, the CDR3 is TGTGCCAGCACCTTCGGGACTCCCGGAATTGGGACCCAGTACTTC.

This clonotype showed up just once. The rearrangement joins TRBV3-1 to TRBJ2-5, with TRBD1 matching over 8 bases. Germline CDR1 is LGHDT and CDR2 is YNNKEL (reference sequence). Trimming at V came to 8 bases and at J to 2 bases, leaving 4 bases not matched to a gene. This CDR3 comprises 13 residues. The CDR3 nucleotides are TGTGCCAGCGGGACAGGCCTACAAGAGACCCAGTACTTC. Protein sequence: CASGTGLQETQYF.

This clonotype was found once. The rearrangement links TRBV12-3 or TRBV12-4 to TRBJ2-1, with D maybe TRBD1 (5 bases). V was trimmed by 3 bases and J by 5 bases, leaving 14 bases between them. This CDR3 has 15 residues. As DNA, the CDR3 is TGTGCCAGCAGTTTGCGTCGGCAAGGGGACAATGAGCAGTTCTTC. Translated, it gives CASSLRRQGDNEQFF.

CDR3 residues: CSASPPLADHTDTQYF. The CDR3 region has the DNA TGCAGTGCTAGCCCACCACTAGCGGACCACACAGATACGCAGTATTTT. The chain couples TRBV20-1 to TRBJ2-3, with 8 nucleotides matching TRBD2. The CDR3 runs 16 residues. V lost 3 bases, J lost 2 bases, and 10 bases stayed unmatched. Germline CDR1 and CDR2: DFQATT and SNEGSKA (reference sequence).

The chain uses TRBV9 and TRBJ1-1, with D tentatively TRBD1 (6 bases). The CDR3 is made up of 14 amino acids. V shed 2 bases and J shed 4 bases, with 12 bases lying between them. Germline CDR1 is SGDLS and CDR2 is YYNGEE. CDR3 in DNA: TGTGCCAGCAGCGTTTCCGGGGGGCGCACTGAAGCTTTCTTT. Its protein is CASSVSGGRTEAFF. Filled out from reference TRBV9 and TRBJ1-1, the complete variable domain reads DSGVTQTPKHLITATGQRVTLRCSPRSGDLSVYWYQQSLDQGLQFLIQYYNGEERAKGNILERFSAQQFPDLHSELNLSSLELGDSALYFCASSVSGGRTEAFFGQGTRLTVV.

V is TRBV20-1 and J is TRBJ2-2, with unresolved D. CDR1 is DFQATT and CDR2 is SNEGSKA in the germline V gene (reference sequence). This CDR3 is 15 amino acids long. V was clipped by 3 bases and J by 3 bases, with 14 bases between them. The DNA of the CDR3 is TGCAGTGCTAGGGGCCGGGTCATCGACACCGGGGAGCTGTTTTTT. Translation gives CSARGRVIDTGELFF.

This clonotype was seen only once. The chain carries TRBV4-3 and TRBJ2-6; D remains ambiguous. V lost 0 bases and J 0 bases, leaving 6 bases between the germline ends. This CDR3 spans 16 amino acids. Germline V gene sequence: CDR1 LGHNA, CDR2 YSLEER. CDR3 sequence (DNA): TGCGCCAGCAGCCAAGATTTGGGCTCTGGGGCCAACGTCCTGACTTTC. Translation gives CASSQDLGSGANVLTF.

This chain uses TRBV19 with TRBJ1-5, with a possible D match to TRBD1 (5 bases). Germline assignment: CDR1 LNHDA and CDR2 SQIVND (reference sequence). This CDR3 contains 16 residues. Trimming took 2 bases from V and 5 from J, leaving 16 bases between them. The CDR3 loop is CASSIRQGSVDQPQHF. CDR3 sequence (DNA): TGTGCCAGTAGTATAAGGCAGGGTAGCGTGGATCAGCCCCAGCATTTT. Drawing the rest from reference TRBV19 and TRBJ1-5, the complete variable domain is DGGITQSPKYLFRKEGQNVTLSCEQNLNHDAMYWYRQDPGQGLRLIYYSQIVNDFQKGDIAEGYSVSREKKESFPLTVTSAQKNPTAFYLCASSIRQGSVDQPQHFGDGTRLSIL.

The chain combines TRBV29-1 with TRBJ1-1; D might be TRBD1 (5 bases). V was shortened by 7 bases and J by 2 bases, with 14 bases between the two germline ends. This CDR3 region has 13 residues. The germline V gene encodes CDR1 SQVTM and CDR2 ANQGSEA. CDR3 amino acids: CSGRADSNTEAFF. CDR3 DNA sequence: TGCAGCGGCCGAGCCGACAGTAACACTGAAGCTTTCTTT.

The chain couples TRBV7-9 to TRBJ2-7; the D gene could be TRBD1 or TRBD2 (5 bases each). The CDR3 extends over 11 amino acids. The V end was cut by 11 bases, the J end by 4 bases, with 12 bases between. CDR1 and CDR2 from the germline V gene are SEHNR and FQNEAQ (reference sequence). DNA for the CDR3: TGTGCCGGGGACGGACCTTACGAGCAGTACTTC. Translation: CAGDGPYEQYF.

This clonotype turned up a few times. This chain connects TRBV4-1 to TRBJ2-2; D not resolved. Germline loops: CDR1 MGHRA, CDR2 YSYEKL. The CDR3 extends over 13 amino acids. V lost 0 bases and J lost 9, with 8 bases in between. For the CDR3, the DNA is TGCGCCAGCAGCCAAGAGCTCGTCCGGGAGCTGTTTTTT. Amino acid sequence: CASSQELVRELFF.

The chain has TRBV3-1 and TRBJ1-2; no reliable D call. The V end lost 0 bases, the J end lost 6 bases, and 17 bases lay between the germline ends. The CDR3 is 16 residues long. CDR1 and CDR2 (germline): LGHDT, YNNKEL (reference sequence). CDR3 in DNA: TGTGCCAGCAGCCAAGATGAATCCCCGGGAAGGGATGGCTACACCTTC. This translates into CASSQDESPGRDGYTF. The full variable domain, with the rest looked up from reference TRBV3-1 and TRBJ1-2, is DTAVSQTPKYLVTQMGNDKSIKCEQNLGHDTMYWYKQDSKKFLKIMFSYNNKELIINETVPNRFSPKSPDKAHLNLHINSLELGDSAVYFCASSQDESPGRDGYTFGSGTRLTVV.